This passage covers 19 T cell receptor beta chains from one sample sequenced in a study of neurological immune-mediated disorders. TCRdb independently ran MiXCR on the 5' RACE reads; one entry per CDR3 protein. The sample yields some 65,000 distinct CDR3 sequences, less than 5.5% seen once. The sequenced sample was PBMCs. These receptors were taken from a woman aged 25 to 39 with multiple sclerosis.

This clonotype came up many times. The chain links TRBV11-2 to TRBJ1-6; D uncertain. The germline CDR1 and CDR2 sequences are SGHAT and FQNNGV. Trimming shortened V by 0 bases and J by 4 bases, and 4 bases separated the two germline ends. CDR3 size: 14 residues. In DNA, the CDR3 is TGTGCCAGCAGCTTAGAAGGGTATAATTCACCCCTCCACTTT. Translation gives CASSLEGYNSPLHF.

This clonotype was seen at least ten times. The chain combines TRBV20-1 with TRBJ2-5; D is possibly TRBD1 or TRBD2 (5 bases each). Per germline, CDR1 DFQATT and CDR2 SNEGSKA (reference sequence). V lost 6 bases and J 3 bases, leaving 20 bases between the germline ends. CDR3 length: 15 residues. The CDR3 coding sequence is TGCAGTGCAGCGAGATGGGGGAAGGGCAAAGAGACCCAGTACTTC. Its translation is CSAARWGKGKETQYF.

This clonotype was seen repeatedly, ten times or more. CDR3 nucleotides: TGCAGCGTTGTAACCCGAGACAGGGGGTGGAATGAGCAGTTCTTC. Its protein product is CSVVTRDRGWNEQFF. This chain links TRBV29-1 with TRBJ2-1; 9 bases are a match to TRBD1. V was pared by 4 bases and J by 7 bases, with 11 bases of the junction left unmatched. The CDR3 has 15 amino acids. Germline CDR1 SQVTM, CDR2 ANQGSEA.

This clonotype was counted only a few times. The J gene is TRBJ2-7, the V gene TRBV20-1; TRBD1 agrees at 7 bases. The germline V gene has CDR1 DFQATT and CDR2 SNEGSKA (reference sequence). With V trimmed by 6 bases and J by 6 bases, 11 bases remained unmatched. The CDR3 length is 13 residues. As DNA, the CDR3 is TGCAGTGCACCTGGACAGGTATCGTCCGAGCAGTACTTC. This translates into CSAPGQVSSEQYF.

The sample holds many counts of this clonotype. This chain joins TRBV5-1 and TRBJ2-3; D perhaps matches TRBD2 (6 bases). Trimming shortened V by 7 bases and J by 5 bases, and 11 bases separated the two germline ends. The CDR3 loop spans 12 amino acids. Germline V gene data show CDR1 as SGHRS and CDR2 as YFSETQ. This CDR3 is CASCGVVDTQYF. CDR3 nucleotide sequence: TGCGCCAGCTGCGGGGTGGTAGATACGCAGTATTTT.

A word on this clonotype: Given a much more abundant clone one base away, this may be a read error. The chain employs TRBV3-1 and TRBJ2-5; D tentatively reads TRBD1 or TRBD2 (5 bases each). There are 16 residues in the CDR3. Germline values: CDR1 LGHDT, CDR2 YNNKEL (reference sequence). CDR3: CASRSPGDPHGEIQYF. CDR3 nucleotide sequence: TGTGCCAGCAGATCCCCCGGGGACCCACACGGAGAGATCCAGTACTTC.

This clonotype was counted ten times or more. The chain recombines TRBV25-1 with TRBJ2-1; D gene ambiguous. Germline V gene data show CDR1 as MGHDK and CDR2 as SYGVNS. Trimming shortened V by 10 bases and J by 0 bases, and 10 bases separated the two germline ends. The CDR3 totals 13 residues. In DNA form, the CDR3 reads TGTGCCACCTCTTGGAGCTCCTACAATGAGCAGTTCTTC. As protein: CATSWSSYNEQFF.

This clonotype has a count of ten or more. The CDR3 here is CASSQRAPLGIQETQYF. As DNA, the CDR3 is TGCGCCAGCAGCCAAAGGGCCCCCCTCGGAATACAAGAGACCCAGTACTTC. The chain recombines TRBV5-1 with TRBJ2-5; D unresolved. The CDR3 covers 17 residues. From germline, CDR1 is SGHRS and CDR2 YFSETQ. V was clipped by 4 bases and J by 2 bases, with 21 bases between them.

On this clonotype itself: A much larger clone differs from this one at a single base, so this may be a read error. The chain uses TRBV29-1 and TRBJ2-3; D tentatively reads TRBD1 or TRBD2 (5 bases each). Germline-derived CDR1 and CDR2 are SQVTM and ANQGSEA. The V gene lost 5 bases and the J gene lost 2 bases, with 14 bases spanning the gap. This CDR3 has 14 residues. This CDR3 is CSVLLGTNTDTQYF. The CDR3 DNA follows: TGCAGCGTTTTGTTAGGGACCAACACAGATACGCAGTATTTT.

This clonotype was counted many times. V gene TRBV20-1 combines with J gene TRBJ2-3; D gene ambiguous. The germline CDR1 and CDR2 sequences are DFQATT and SNEGSKA (reference sequence). The V gene lost 6 bases and the J gene lost 2 bases, with 12 bases spanning the gap. CDR3 length: 13 residues. The CDR3, as DNA: TGCAGTGCCCTTCTAGGGTTCACAGATACGCAGTATTTT. As protein: CSALLGFTDTQYF.

This clonotype was detected many times. This chain connects TRBV15 to TRBJ1-1, with TRBD1 as a possible D gene (5 bases). V lost 0 bases to trimming and J lost 0 bases, with 17 bases between them. The germline CDR1 and CDR2 sequences are LNHNV and YYDKDF (reference sequence). This CDR3 comprises 18 residues. CDR3 DNA sequence: TGTGCCACCAGCAGAGATAGTATAACAGAGGGGCTGAACACTGAAGCTTTCTTT. This codes for CATSRDSITEGLNTEAFF.

This clonotype was observed many times. This rearrangement joins TRBV20-1 to TRBJ1-2, with no clear D. V was clipped by 8 bases and J by 4 bases, with 17 bases between them. Germline lookup yields CDR1 DFQATT and CDR2 SNEGSKA (reference sequence). The CDR3 spans 13 residues. This chain's CDR3 is CSLHVAPTYGYTF. CDR3 coding DNA: TGCAGTCTTCATGTGGCGCCTACCTATGGCTACACCTTC.

The chain employs TRBV20-1 and TRBJ2-1, with TRBD2 matching over 12 bases. CDR3 length: 16 residues. With V trimmed by 5 bases and J by 2 bases, 7 bases remained unmatched. Germline V lookup: CDR1 DFQATT, CDR2 SNEGSKA (reference sequence). This CDR3 is CSAYRTSGAAYNEQFF. Here the CDR3 DNA reads TGCAGTGCTTATCGGACTAGCGGGGCCGCCTACAATGAGCAGTTCTTC.

The table lists this clonotype with many counts. This rearrangement joins TRBV4-1 to TRBJ2-3, with D possibly matching TRBD2 (6 bases). V shed 0 bases and J shed 0 bases, with 16 bases lying between them. Germline lookup yields CDR1 MGHRA and CDR2 YSYEKL. This CDR3 is 18 amino acids long. The CDR3 sequence is CASSQDPLSGRSTDTQYF. The DNA of the CDR3 is TGCGCCAGCAGCCAAGATCCCCTCAGCGGGCGAAGCACAGATACGCAGTATTTT.

Worth noting for this clonotype: A much bigger clone sits one base away, suggesting this may be a read error. The chain carries TRBV11-2 and TRBJ1-2; TRBD1 might be the D (5 bases). The CDR3 has 12 amino acids. Trimming left V 5 bases short and J 5 bases short, with 9 bases between. Germline values: CDR1 SGHAT, CDR2 FQNNGV. CDR3: CASSTGRYGYTF. The CDR3 nucleotides read TGTGCCAGCAGCACAGGAAGATATGGCTACACCTTC.

This clonotype was seen a few times. The rearrangement joins TRBV10-2 to TRBJ1-1, with D uncertain. The V gene lost 4 bases and the J gene lost 0 bases, with 6 bases spanning the gap. The CDR3 is made up of 13 amino acids. The germline gives CDR1 WSHSY, CDR2 SAAADI. CDR3 amino acids: CASSAQLNTEAFF. Here the CDR3 DNA reads TGCGCCAGCAGTGCTCAGCTGAACACTGAAGCTTTCTTT.

This clonotype appeared many times. The gene calls are TRBV7-9 and TRBJ2-2, with TRBD1 matching over 8 bases. Germline V CDR1 and CDR2: SEHNR, FQNEAQ (reference sequence). J was trimmed by 2 bases and V by 6 bases; bases with no gene match: 5. The CDR3 length is 15 residues. The CDR3 loop reads CASRMGQVNTGELFF. The CDR3 DNA sequence: TGTGCCAGCAGGATGGGACAGGTTAACACCGGGGAGCTGTTTTTT.

The rearrangement links TRBV3-1 to TRBJ2-7, with D hard to call. V was pared by 3 bases and J by 7 bases, with 7 bases between. Germline assignment: CDR1 LGHDT and CDR2 YNNKEL (reference sequence). The CDR3 has 11 amino acids. CDR3 loop: CASSHSSEQYF. CDR3 coding DNA: TGTGCCAGCAGCCACTCCTCAGAGCAGTACTTC.

This clonotype was seen many times. V gene TRBV20-1 combines with J gene TRBJ2-7; tentatively, D is TRBD1 (6 bases). Germline assignment: CDR1 DFQATT and CDR2 SNEGSKA (reference sequence). Trimming cost V 5 bases and J 2 bases, with 7 bases left between them. This CDR3 comprises 11 residues. CDR3 bases: TGCAGTGCTGGACAGCCCTACGAGCAGTACTTC. Translating it yields CSAGQPYEQYF.